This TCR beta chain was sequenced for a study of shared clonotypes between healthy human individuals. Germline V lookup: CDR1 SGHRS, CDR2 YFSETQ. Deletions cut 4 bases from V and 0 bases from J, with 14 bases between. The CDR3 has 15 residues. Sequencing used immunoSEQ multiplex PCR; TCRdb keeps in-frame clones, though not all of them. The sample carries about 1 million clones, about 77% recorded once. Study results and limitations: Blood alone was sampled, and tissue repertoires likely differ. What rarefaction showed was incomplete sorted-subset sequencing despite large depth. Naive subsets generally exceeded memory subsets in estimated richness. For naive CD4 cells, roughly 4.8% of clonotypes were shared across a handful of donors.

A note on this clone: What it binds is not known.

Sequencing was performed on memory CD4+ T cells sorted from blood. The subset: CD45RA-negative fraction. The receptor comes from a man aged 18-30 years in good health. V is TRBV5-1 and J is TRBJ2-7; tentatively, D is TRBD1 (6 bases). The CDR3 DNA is TGCGCCAGCAGCCTGACGACAGGAACCTCCTACGAGCAGTACTTC. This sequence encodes CASSLTTGTSYEQYF.